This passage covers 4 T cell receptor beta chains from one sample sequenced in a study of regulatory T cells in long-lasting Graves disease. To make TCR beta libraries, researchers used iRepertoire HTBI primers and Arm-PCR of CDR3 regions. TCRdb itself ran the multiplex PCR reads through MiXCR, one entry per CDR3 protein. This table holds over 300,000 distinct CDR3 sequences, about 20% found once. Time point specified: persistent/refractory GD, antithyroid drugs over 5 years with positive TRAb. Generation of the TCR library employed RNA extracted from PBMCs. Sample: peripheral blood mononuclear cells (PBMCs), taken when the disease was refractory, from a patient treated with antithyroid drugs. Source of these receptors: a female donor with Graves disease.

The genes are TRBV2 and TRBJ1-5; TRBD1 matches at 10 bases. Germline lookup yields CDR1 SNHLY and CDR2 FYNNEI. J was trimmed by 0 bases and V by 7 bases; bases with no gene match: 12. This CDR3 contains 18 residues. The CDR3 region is CASNDPTGGGLSNQPQHF. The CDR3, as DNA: TGTGCCAGCAATGACCCGACAGGGGGCGGCCTTAGCAATCAGCCCCAGCATTTT.

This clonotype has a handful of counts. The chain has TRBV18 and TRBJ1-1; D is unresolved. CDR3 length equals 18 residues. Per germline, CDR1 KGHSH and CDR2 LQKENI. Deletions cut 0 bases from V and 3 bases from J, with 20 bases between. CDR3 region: CASSPPLFGPEKDTEAFF. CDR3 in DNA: TGTGCCAGCTCACCACCCCTATTTGGGCCAGAGAAAGACACTGAAGCTTTCTTT.

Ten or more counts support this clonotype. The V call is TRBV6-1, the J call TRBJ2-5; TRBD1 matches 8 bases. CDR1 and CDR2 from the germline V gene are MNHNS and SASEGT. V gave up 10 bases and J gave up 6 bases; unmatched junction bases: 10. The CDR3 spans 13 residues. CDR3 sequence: CATGTGASKTQYF. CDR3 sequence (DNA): TGTGCCACCGGGACAGGTGCCTCGAAGACCCAGTACTTC.

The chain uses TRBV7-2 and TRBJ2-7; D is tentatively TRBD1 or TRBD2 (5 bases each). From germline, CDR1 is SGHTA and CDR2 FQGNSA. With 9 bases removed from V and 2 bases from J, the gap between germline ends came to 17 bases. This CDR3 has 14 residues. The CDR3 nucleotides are TGTGCCAGTAAGTGGGACGTAGGAACCTACGAGCAGTACTTC. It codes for CASKWDVGTYEQYF.